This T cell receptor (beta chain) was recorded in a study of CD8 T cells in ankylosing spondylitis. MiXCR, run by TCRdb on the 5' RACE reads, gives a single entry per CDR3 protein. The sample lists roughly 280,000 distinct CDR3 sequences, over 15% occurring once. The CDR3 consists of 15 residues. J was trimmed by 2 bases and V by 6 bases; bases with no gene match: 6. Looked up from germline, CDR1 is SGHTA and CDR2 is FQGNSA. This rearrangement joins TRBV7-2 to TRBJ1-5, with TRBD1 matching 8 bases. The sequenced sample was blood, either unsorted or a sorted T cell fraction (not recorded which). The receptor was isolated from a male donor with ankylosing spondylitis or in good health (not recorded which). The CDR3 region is CASSRDRGGNQPQHF. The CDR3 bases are TGTGCCAGCAGTCGAGACAGGGGAGGCAATCAGCCCCAGCATTTT.